Below are 7 T cell receptor beta chains sequenced from a single sample in a study of blood T cell repertoires in COVID-19. The repertoire was sequenced with immunoSEQ multiplex PCR; TCRdb's copy has only in-frame clones and lacks some. The sample has more than 300,000 clones, 90% to 95% seen once. Sequenced material: PBMCs or T cells enriched from blood (not recorded which). These receptors all stem from a woman under 40 who had been exposed to COVID-19.

As DNA, the CDR3 is TGCAGCGTTGAAATGCACCGACTCCCAGATACGCAGTATTTT. Translating it yields CSVEMHRLPDTQYF. The rearrangement links TRBV29-1 to TRBJ2-3, with D uncertain. There are 14 residues in the CDR3. The V gene lost 2 bases and the J gene lost 4 bases, with 13 bases spanning the gap. The V gene's germline CDR1 is SQVTM and CDR2 ANQGSEA.

The gene calls are TRBV2 and TRBJ2-2; 10 bases fit TRBD1. V gave up 7 bases and J gave up 0 bases; unmatched junction bases: 2. Germline-derived CDR1 and CDR2 are SNHLY and FYNNEI. This CDR3 region has 15 residues. The CDR3 DNA follows: TGTGCCAGCACCGGACAGGGGGCGAACACCGGGGAGCTGTTTTTT. Residues: CASTGQGANTGELFF.

Worth noting for this clone: This sample also contains other DNA sequences that code for the same CDR3. This chain links TRBV6-5 with TRBJ1-2; no firm D call. V lost 0 bases and J 2 bases, leaving 4 bases between the germline ends. The CDR3 sequence is 13 residues long. Germline V lookup: CDR1 MNHEY, CDR2 SVGAGI. CDR3 DNA sequence: TGTGCCAGCAGTTACTCCCGGAACTATGGCTACACCTTC. It specifies CASSYSRNYGYTF.

J is TRBJ1-1 and V is TRBV21-1; TRBD1, the table's D call, lacks a check against the DNA. TRBV21-1 is a pseudogene segment. The CDR3 consists of 12 residues. CDR3 sequence (DNA): TGTGCCAGCAGCAAACAGTCCCAGGTAGCTTTCTTT. Its translation: CASSKQSQVAFF.

V usage is TRBV11-2 and J usage is TRBJ2-7; TRBD1 matches 10 bases. After removal of 5 bases from V and 4 bases from J, the junction contained 8 bases not matched to a gene. Germline CDR1 reads SGHAT; CDR2 reads FQNNGV. CDR3 length: 15 amino acids. The CDR3: CASSPGQGSSYEQYF. The DNA for the CDR3 is TGTGCCAGCAGCCCGGGACAGGGGTCCTCTTACGAGCAGTACTTC.

The chain is built from TRBV7-2 and TRBJ2-7; D is possibly TRBD2 (6 bases). V was trimmed by 4 bases and J by 3 bases, leaving 16 bases between them. The CDR3 runs 15 residues. Germline CDR1 is SGHTA and CDR2 is FQGNSA. CDR3 amino acids: CASSSDSRGSYEQYF. The CDR3 DNA reads as TGTGCCAGCAGCTCCGACTCCCGGGGGAGCTACGAGCAGTACTTC.

Notes on this clone: One junction end does not reproduce the germline sequence, and a read error may be involved. The V call is TRBV2, the J call TRBJ1-5; no firm D call. The CDR3 extends over 14 amino acids. Germline V gives CDR1 SNHLY, CDR2 FYNNEI. This CDR3 reads CAGSFQAGNQPQHF. The DNA of the CDR3 is TGTGCCGGCAGCTTTCAGGCTGGCAATCAGCCCCAGCATTTT.